This entry describes one T cell receptor beta chain. The data stem from a study of CD8 T cells in Susac syndrome. CDR1 MDHEN and CDR2 SYDVKM come from the germline V gene. CDR3 length: 18 residues. Trimming removed 6 bases at V and 3 bases at J, with 26 bases between. The RNA, about 0.5 to 1 ug, was put through reverse transcription using random hexamers. TCRdb itself ran the immunoSEQ multiplex PCR reads through MiXCR, one entry per CDR3 protein. This repertoire shows 250,000 or so distinct CDR3 sequences, around 93% found once; its top ten account for about 0.07%. The patients serving as multiple sclerosis controls were treatment-naive. They had stable or active relapsing-remitting disease and fulfilled revised McDonald criteria.

The sequenced sample was CD4+ T cells from PBMCs. This chain links TRBV28 with TRBJ1-1; perhaps TRBD1 as D (5 bases). The TCR was taken from a human donor with multiple sclerosis. CDR3 residues: CASRGTRVNGIWDTEAFF. The CDR3 DNA is TGTGCCAGCAGGGGAACCAGGGTAAATGGGATTTGGGACACTGAAGCTTTCTTT. Filled out from reference TRBV28 and TRBJ1-1, the complete variable domain reads DVKVTQSSRYLVKRTGEKVFLECVQDMDHENMFWYRQDPGLGLRLIYFSYDVKMKEKGDIPEGYSVSREKKERFSLILESASTNQTSMYLCASRGTRVNGIWDTEAFFGQGTRLTVV.